These 16 T cell receptor beta chains originate from one sample sequenced in a study of OX40 agonist ivuxolimab in advanced cancers. TCRdb's table, derived via immunoSEQ multiplex PCR, lists solely in-frame clones and lacks some. Of about 79,000 clones in the sample, about 85% are singletons; the top ten hold about 4%. Specimen: CD4+ or CD8+ T cells sorted from blood, collected in a trial of the OX40 agonist ivuxolimab. The receptors shown here come from an adult with an advanced solid tumor such as melanoma, head and neck, liver or kidney cancer.

The rearrangement uses TRBV7-9 and TRBJ2-1; D ambiguous. Germline loops: CDR1 SEHNR, CDR2 FQNEAQ (reference sequence). The CDR3 runs to 15 residues. With 5 bases removed from V and 4 bases from J, the gap between germline ends came to 15 bases. CDR3 loop: CASSQATEIYNEQFF. CDR3 sequence (DNA): TGTGCCAGCAGCCAGGCAACCGAGATTTACAATGAGCAGTTCTTC.

The V gene is TRBV28, the J gene TRBJ2-1; TRBD2 is a possible D gene (6 bases). The CDR3 contains 17 residues. CDR1 is MDHEN and CDR2 is SYDVKM in the germline V gene. Trimming removed 6 bases from V and 0 bases from J, with 18 bases in between. The CDR3 bases are TGTGCCAGCAGCTATTCGGAGGGCCTCAGCTCCTACAATGAGCAGTTCTTC. Its translation: CASSYSEGLSSYNEQFF. Full variable domain (rest looked up from reference TRBV28 and TRBJ2-1): DVKVTQSSRYLVKRTGEKVFLECVQDMDHENMFWYRQDPGLGLRLIYFSYDVKMKEKGDIPEGYSVSREKKERFSLILESASTNQTSMYLCASSYSEGLSSYNEQFFGPGTRLTVL.

This clone was detected a few times. The rearrangement links TRBV18 to TRBJ1-5; possible D gene TRBD1, 5 bases. The CDR3 has 14 residues. V was shortened by 5 bases and J by 3 bases, with 11 bases between the two germline ends. CDR1 is KGHSH and CDR2 is LQKENI in the germline V gene. CDR3 loop: CASSAGEDNQPQHF. CDR3 DNA sequence: TGTGCCAGCTCAGCGGGGGAGGACAATCAGCCCCAGCATTTT.

This sequence joins TRBV19 and TRBJ2-2; no clear D. The V end lost 4 bases, the J end lost 5 bases, and 5 bases lay between the germline ends. CDR3 length: 12 amino acids. The germline V gene has CDR1 LNHDA and CDR2 SQIVND (reference sequence). CDR3 coding DNA: TGTGCCAGTAGTAGGACGACCGGGGAGCTGTTTTTT. Translated, it gives CASSRTTGELFF.

V and J are TRBV7-9 and TRBJ1-3, with 9 bases aligning to TRBD1. Looked up from germline, CDR1 is SEHNR and CDR2 is FQNEAQ (reference sequence). V lost 4 bases and J lost 3; bases outside the gene matches: 7. CDR3 length: 16 amino acids. The CDR3 DNA reads as TGTGCCAGCAGCTCTACCTTGGACAGGGGTGGAAACACCATATATTTT. Translated, it gives CASSSTLDRGGNTIYF.

V gene TRBV6-1 combines with J gene TRBJ1-5; D not resolved. Deletions cut 3 bases from V and 3 bases from J, with 12 bases between. The CDR3 has 15 amino acids. Germline-derived CDR1 and CDR2 are MNHNS and SASEGT. The CDR3 nucleotides are TGTGCCAGCAGTGATGAGGCAGGCGTCAATCAGCCCCAGCATTTT. Protein sequence: CASSDEAGVNQPQHF.

This rearrangement joins TRBV7-9 to TRBJ2-2, with 8 bases identical to TRBD2. Looked up from germline, CDR1 is SEHNR and CDR2 is FQNEAQ (reference sequence). V shed 7 bases, J shed 7 bases, and the junction held 8 bases outside the gene matches. This CDR3 spans 14 amino acids. CDR3 loop: CASKSLADHGELFF. The CDR3 region has the DNA TGTGCCAGCAAGTCACTAGCGGATCACGGGGAGCTGTTTTTT. Together with reference TRBV7-9 and TRBJ2-2, the CDR3 gives the full variable domain: DTGVSQNPRHKITKRGQNVTFRCDPISEHNRLYWYRQTLGQGPEFLTYFQNEAQLEKSRLLSDRFSAERPKGSFSTLEIQRTEQGDSAMYLCASKSLADHGELFFGEGSRLTVL.

The chain is built from TRBV15 and TRBJ2-3; D uncertain. Germline V CDR1 and CDR2: LNHNV, YYDKDF (reference sequence). Trimming pared 4 bases from V and 0 bases from J, leaving 14 bases between. The CDR3 covers 16 residues. The CDR3 region is CATSKTPAFSTDTQYF. The CDR3, as DNA: TGTGCCACCAGCAAAACCCCAGCGTTTAGCACAGATACGCAGTATTTT.

The rearrangement uses TRBV28 and TRBJ2-3; D is unresolved. This CDR3 spans 12 amino acids. V lost 6 bases, J lost 0 bases, and 4 bases lay in between. Germline CDR1 is MDHEN and CDR2 is SYDVKM. This CDR3 reads CASRESTDTQYF. The CDR3 region has the DNA TGTGCCAGCAGGGAGAGCACAGATACGCAGTATTTT.

The V gene is TRBV6-4, the J gene TRBJ2-1; 7 bases line up with TRBD2. The V gene's germline CDR1 is MRHNA and CDR2 SNTAGT. The CDR3 is 15 amino acids. V lost 0 bases to trimming and J lost 1 base; unmatched junction nucleotides: 0. The DNA for the CDR3 is TGTGCCAGCAGTGACTCTAGCGGGTCCTACAATGAGCAGTTCTTC. It yields the protein CASSDSSGSYNEQFF.

The genes are TRBV5-6 and TRBJ2-7; no reliable D call. This CDR3 has 14 amino acids. Trimming removed 1 base at V and 3 bases at J, with 11 bases between. CDR1 and CDR2 (germline): SGHDT, YYEEEE. The chain's CDR3 is CASSLFISYYEQYF. The CDR3 coding sequence is TGTGCCAGCAGCTTGTTCATTTCCTACTACGAGCAGTACTTC.

This chain links TRBV9 with TRBJ1-1; D is unclear. Germline V gene data show CDR1 as SGDLS and CDR2 as YYNGEE. The CDR3 extends over 16 amino acids. V lost 3 bases, J lost 2 bases, and 17 bases lay in between. The chain's CDR3 is CASSARGGPFNTEAFF. The CDR3 DNA reads TGTGCCAGCAGCGCTCGGGGAGGCCCCTTCAACACTGAAGCTTTCTTT.

The chain links TRBV7-2 to TRBJ2-5; 9 nucleotides agree with TRBD1. CDR3 length: 15 residues. Germline V gene data show CDR1 as SGHTA and CDR2 as FQGNSA. Trimming at V came to 1 base and at J to 1 base, leaving 1 base not matched to a gene. The CDR3 loop is CASSLGTGVQETQYF. The CDR3 DNA reads as TGTGCCAGCAGCTTAGGGACAGGGGTCCAAGAGACCCAGTACTTC.

The chain links TRBV6-5 to TRBJ1-1; no clear D gene. The ends were cut back, 4 bases at V and 3 bases at J, with 9 bases in the middle. CDR3 length: 13 amino acids. CDR1 and CDR2 (germline): MNHEY, SVGAGI. The CDR3 DNA reads TGTGCCAGCAGTTGGACCCCTGACACTGAAGCTTTCTTT. It translates to CASSWTPDTEAFF.

The V call is TRBV27, the J call TRBJ2-1; TRBD2 might be the D (6 bases). With 5 bases removed from V and 8 bases from J, the gap between germline ends came to 16 bases. This CDR3 contains 14 residues. Per germline, CDR1 MNHEY and CDR2 SMNVEV (reference sequence). CDR3 region: CASSQFGTSDEQFF. The CDR3 nucleotides read TGTGCCAGCAGTCAATTCGGGACTTCGGATGAGCAGTTCTTC.

This chain joins TRBV5-4 and TRBJ2-1, with TRBD1 matching over 7 bases. Germline values: CDR1 SGHNT, CDR2 YYREEE (reference sequence). There are 14 residues in the CDR3. Germline trimming cut 0 bases from V and 7 bases from J; bases unmatched to any gene: 4. CDR3 coding DNA: TGTGCCAGCAGCTTGGACAGGGGAAGGAATGAGCAGTTCTTC. This codes for CASSLDRGRNEQFF.